This T cell receptor (beta chain) was recorded in a study of cytomegalovirus exposure and HLA in healthy donors. The study's findings and limits: The classifier reportedly diagnosed cytomegalovirus status with high specificity and sensitivity.

Comments on this clone: The antigen is not known.

PCR was performed using 60 Vbeta and 13 Jbeta primers. TCRdb keeps only in-frame clones here, not all; method: immunoSEQ multiplex PCR. This sample has 100,000 or so clones, with roughly 80% found just once. Trimming removed 4 bases from V and 1 base from J, with 11 bases in between. Germline V lookup: CDR1 GTSNPN, CDR2 SVGIG (reference sequence). The CDR3 has 14 amino acids. Material: PBMCs. This clonotype was obtained from a man younger than 35 in good health and CMV-seronegative. The V call is TRBV30, the J call TRBJ1-3; D is uncertain. CDR3 protein: CAWTPYASGNTIYF. Here the CDR3 DNA reads TGTGCCTGGACCCCGTACGCGTCTGGAAACACCATATATTTT.